The rows below give T cell receptor beta chains drawn from one sample of a study of T cells after yellow fever vaccination. MiXCR, run by TCRdb on the 5' RACE reads, gives a single entry per CDR3 protein. Seen here are 400,000 to 450,000 distinct CDR3 sequences, about 17% observed once, and the top ten hold over 15%. This sample comprised PBMCs, obtained before the yellow fever booster vaccination. These receptors all come from a young man who received the YFV17D yellow fever vaccine. CDR3s include the opening cysteine and the closing phenylalanine or tryptophan. Each record gives: clone size, V gene, D gene, J gene, CDR3 protein, CDR3 DNA. A D gene is named only where the DNA matches it firmly. Expanded clones are given a class, and other clones once, few, many or no size at all.

abundance: NA; v_gene: TRBV24-1; d_gene: TRBD1; j_gene: TRBJ2-3; CDR3aa: CATSDFGQEADTQYF; CDR3nt: TGTGCCACCAGTGACTTCGGACAGGAGGCAGATACGCAGTATTTT
abundance: many; v_gene: TRBV5-8; d_gene: NA; j_gene: TRBJ1-5; CDR3aa: CASSSRGEWPQHF; CDR3nt: TGTGCCAGCAGCTCTAGAGGAGAATGGCCCCAGCATTTT
abundance: few; v_gene: TRBV20-1; d_gene: TRBD2; j_gene: TRBJ2-7; CDR3aa: CSARRGTSFLYEQYF; CDR3nt: TGCAGTGCTAGACGCGGGACTAGCTTCCTCTACGAGCAGTACTTC
abundance: few; v_gene: TRBV6-5; d_gene: NA; j_gene: TRBJ1-1; CDR3aa: CASRGPGGNTEAFF; CDR3nt: TGTGCCAGCAGGGGACCCGGGGGGAACACTGAAGCTTTCTTT
abundance: few; v_gene: TRBV20-1; d_gene: TRBD1; j_gene: TRBJ1-5; CDR3aa: CSGPQTGGFTSAFRPQHF; CDR3nt: TGCAGTGGTCCCCAAACAGGGGGTTTCACCTCCGCGTTCAGGCCCCAGCATTTT
abundance: many; v_gene: TRBV12-3/TRBV12-4; d_gene: TRBD1; j_gene: TRBJ1-2; CDR3aa: CASSQDRFFRYTF; CDR3nt: TGTGCCAGCAGCCAGGACAGGTTTTTCCGCTACACCTTC
abundance: many; v_gene: TRBV7-2; d_gene: NA; j_gene: TRBJ2-5; CDR3aa: CASNTPGGTQYF; CDR3nt: TGTGCCAGCAACACTCCCGGTGGGACCCAGTACTTC
abundance: NA; v_gene: TRBV15; d_gene: NA; j_gene: TRBJ2-1; CDR3aa: CATSPGLPNEQFF; CDR3nt: TGTGCCACCAGCCCGGGGCTTCCCAATGAGCAGTTCTTC
abundance: NA; v_gene: TRBV19; d_gene: NA; j_gene: TRBJ1-1; CDR3aa: CASTPDNMNTEAFF; CDR3nt: TGTGCCAGTACTCCGGACAACATGAACACTGAAGCTTTCTTT
abundance: few; v_gene: TRBV7-6; d_gene: NA; j_gene: TRBJ1-6; CDR3aa: CASSRPNSPLHF; CDR3nt: TGTGCCAGCAGCCGTCCGAATTCACCCCTCCACTTT
abundance: NA; v_gene: TRBV30; d_gene: NA; j_gene: TRBJ1-5; CDR3aa: CAWSVGRPNQPQHF; CDR3nt: TGTGCCTGGAGTGTTGGCCGACCCAATCAGCCCCAGCATTTT
abundance: few; v_gene: TRBV6-5; d_gene: NA; j_gene: TRBJ1-6; CDR3aa: CASSYSRWADSPLHF; CDR3nt: TGTGCCAGCAGTTACTCGAGATGGGCAGATTCACCCCTCCACTTT
abundance: few; v_gene: TRBV12-3/TRBV12-4; d_gene: NA; j_gene: TRBJ2-1; CDR3aa: CASSLAWGHDEQFF; CDR3nt: TGTGCCAGCAGTTTAGCGTGGGGTCATGATGAGCAGTTCTTC
abundance: few; v_gene: TRBV7-3; d_gene: NA; j_gene: TRBJ2-3; CDR3aa: CASSLNSADTQYF; CDR3nt: TGTGCCAGCAGCTTAAATAGCGCAGATACGCAGTATTTT
abundance: NA; v_gene: TRBV5-5; d_gene: NA; j_gene: TRBJ1-1; CDR3aa: CASSLGILNTEAFF; CDR3nt: TGTGCCAGCAGCTTGGGCATCTTGAACACTGAAGCTTTCTTT
abundance: NA; v_gene: TRBV12-3/TRBV12-4; d_gene: NA; j_gene: TRBJ2-5; CDR3aa: CACTLLFTGETQYF; CDR3nt: TGTGCCTGCACCCTACTATTTACGGGCGAGACCCAGTACTTC
abundance: many; v_gene: TRBV6-2/TRBV6-3; d_gene: NA; j_gene: TRBJ2-1; CDR3aa: CASSYYSLSPYNEQFF; CDR3nt: TGTGCCAGCAGTTACTATAGTTTATCCCCCTACAATGAGCAGTTCTTC
abundance: few; v_gene: TRBV27; d_gene: TRBD1; j_gene: TRBJ1-1; CDR3aa: CASSFFHVPGQGPNTEAFF; CDR3nt: TGTGCCAGCAGTTTCTTTCATGTCCCGGGACAGGGACCGAACACTGAAGCTTTCTTT
abundance: many; v_gene: TRBV7-8; d_gene: NA; j_gene: TRBJ2-6; CDR3aa: CASSFRVISGANVLTF; CDR3nt: TGTGCCAGCAGCTTCCGCGTTATCTCTGGGGCCAACGTCCTGACTTTC
abundance: NA; v_gene: TRBV4-1; d_gene: NA; j_gene: TRBJ2-3; CDR3aa: CASSQAPASRSTDTQYF; CDR3nt: TGCGCCAGCAGCCAAGCTCCAGCTAGCCGCTCCACAGATACGCAGTATTTT
abundance: NA; v_gene: TRBV20-1; d_gene: NA; j_gene: TRBJ1-2; CDR3aa: CSASNRQIYGYTF; CDR3nt: TGCAGTGCTAGCAACAGACAGATCTATGGCTACACCTTC
abundance: NA; v_gene: TRBV24-1; d_gene: TRBD1; j_gene: TRBJ2-3; CDR3aa: CATSDPTGPSTDTQYF; CDR3nt: TGTGCCACCAGTGACCCGACAGGGCCAAGCACAGATACGCAGTATTTT
abundance: NA; v_gene: TRBV5-4; d_gene: TRBD1; j_gene: TRBJ1-2; CDR3aa: CASRTGTQGYTF; CDR3nt: TGTGCCAGCAGGACAGGGACCCAAGGCTACACCTTC
abundance: NA; v_gene: TRBV6-2/TRBV6-3; d_gene: TRBD1; j_gene: TRBJ2-1; CDR3aa: CASSYETGAADEQFF; CDR3nt: TGTGCCAGCAGTTACGAGACAGGGGCGGCGGATGAGCAGTTCTTC
abundance: few; v_gene: TRBV7-2; d_gene: NA; j_gene: TRBJ2-3; CDR3aa: CASSSVWERLTDTQYF; CDR3nt: TGTGCCAGCAGCTCCGTGTGGGAACGGCTCACAGATACGCAGTATTTT
abundance: NA; v_gene: TRBV11-2; d_gene: NA; j_gene: TRBJ2-7; CDR3aa: CAISYHGGSYEQYF; CDR3nt: TGTGCCATCAGCTACCATGGGGGCTCCTACGAGCAGTACTTC
abundance: NA; v_gene: TRBV12-3/TRBV12-4; d_gene: NA; j_gene: TRBJ2-2; CDR3aa: CASKQARPTGELFF; CDR3nt: TGTGCCAGCAAGCAAGCGAGGCCCACCGGGGAGCTGTTTTTT
abundance: many; v_gene: TRBV7-2; d_gene: NA; j_gene: TRBJ2-1; CDR3aa: CASSLGGPSSYNEQFF; CDR3nt: TGTGCCAGCAGCTTAGGTGGGCCCAGCTCCTACAATGAGCAGTTCTTC
abundance: NA; v_gene: TRBV18; d_gene: NA; j_gene: TRBJ2-3; CDR3aa: CASSPTRATDTQYF; CDR3nt: TGTGCCAGCTCACCCACCAGGGCCACAGATACGCAGTATTTT